This TCR beta chain is drawn from a study of OX40 agonist ivuxolimab in advanced cancers. The overall study: With ivuxolimab, an agonistic anti-OX40 (CD134) antibody, patients were treated.

The method was immunoSEQ multiplex PCR; TCRdb's version includes in-frame clones alone and lacks a portion of them. The data hold 70,000 or so clones, with 75% to 90% observed a single time. The CDR3 spans 16 residues. Trimming stripped 5 bases from V and 7 bases from J, with 21 bases between. The V gene's germline CDR1 is SGHTA and CDR2 FQGNSA. V gene TRBV7-2 combines with J gene TRBJ2-1; D tentatively fits TRBD1 or TRBD2 (5 bases each). The material was CD4+ or CD8+ T cells sorted from blood, obtained in a trial of the OX40 agonist ivuxolimab. The source of this sequence is an adult with an advanced solid tumor such as melanoma, head and neck, liver or kidney cancer. The CDR3 DNA reads TGTGCCAGCAGCCCTGACAATGGGGGACCAAGGAATGAGCAGTTCTTC. Translated: CASSPDNGGPRNEQFF.